This T cell receptor beta chain came from a study of T cells after yellow fever vaccination. Findings and caveats of the study: Some clonotypes, a small share, were shared between CD4 and CD8 compartments.

The CDR3 spans 13 residues. Germline V gives CDR1 SGHRS, CDR2 YFSETQ. Trimming removed 3 bases at V and 8 bases at J, with 12 bases between. MiXCR was run by TCRdb on the 5' RACE reads, yielding one entry per CDR3 protein. Found here are about 350,000 distinct CDR3 sequences, 7% to 10% of them singletons; the top ten hold approximately 15%. This clonotype was observed a few times. Its antigen is still unknown. This chain joins TRBV5-1 and TRBJ2-1, with D possibly being TRBD1 or TRBD2 (5 bases each). This specimen was PBMCs, taken 45 days after the first yellow fever vaccination. The TCR was taken from a man younger than 35 who received the YFV17D yellow fever vaccine. The CDR3 DNA reads TGCGCCAGCAGCTCGTCGATGGGGGATGAGCAGTTCTTC. It yields the protein CASSSSMGDEQFF.